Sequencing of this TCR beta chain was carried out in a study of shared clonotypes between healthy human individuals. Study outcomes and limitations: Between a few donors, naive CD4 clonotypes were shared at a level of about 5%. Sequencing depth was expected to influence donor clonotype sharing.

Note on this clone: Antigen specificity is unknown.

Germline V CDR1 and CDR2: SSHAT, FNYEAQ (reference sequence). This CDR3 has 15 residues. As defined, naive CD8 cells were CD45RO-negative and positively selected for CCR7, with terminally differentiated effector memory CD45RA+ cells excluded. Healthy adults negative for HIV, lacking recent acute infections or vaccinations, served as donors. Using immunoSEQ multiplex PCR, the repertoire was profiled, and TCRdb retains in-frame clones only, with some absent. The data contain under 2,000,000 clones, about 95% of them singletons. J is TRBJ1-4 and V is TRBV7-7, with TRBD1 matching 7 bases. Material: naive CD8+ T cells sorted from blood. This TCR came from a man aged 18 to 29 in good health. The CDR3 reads CASEAQGELEEKLFF. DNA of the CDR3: TGTGCTAGTGAAGCCCAGGGGGAGCTCGAGGAAAAACTGTTTTTT.